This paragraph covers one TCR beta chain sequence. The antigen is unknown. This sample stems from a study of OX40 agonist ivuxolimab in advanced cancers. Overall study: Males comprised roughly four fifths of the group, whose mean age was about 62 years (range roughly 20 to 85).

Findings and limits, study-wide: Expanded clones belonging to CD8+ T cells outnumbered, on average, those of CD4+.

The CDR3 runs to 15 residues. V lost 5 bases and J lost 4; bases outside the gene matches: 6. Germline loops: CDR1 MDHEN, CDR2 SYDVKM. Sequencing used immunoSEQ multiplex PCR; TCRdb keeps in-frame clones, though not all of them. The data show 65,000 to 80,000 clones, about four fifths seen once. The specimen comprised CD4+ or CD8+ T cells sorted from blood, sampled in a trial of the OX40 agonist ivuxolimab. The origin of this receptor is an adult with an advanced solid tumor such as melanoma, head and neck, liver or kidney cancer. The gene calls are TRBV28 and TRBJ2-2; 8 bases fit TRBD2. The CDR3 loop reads CASSPPAGGTGELFF. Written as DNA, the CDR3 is TGTGCCAGCAGTCCCCCGGCGGGAGGCACCGGGGAGCTGTTTTTT. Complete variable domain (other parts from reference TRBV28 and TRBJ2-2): DVKVTQSSRYLVKRTGEKVFLECVQDMDHENMFWYRQDPGLGLRLIYFSYDVKMKEKGDIPEGYSVSREKKERFSLILESASTNQTSMYLCASSPPAGGTGELFFGEGSRLTVL.